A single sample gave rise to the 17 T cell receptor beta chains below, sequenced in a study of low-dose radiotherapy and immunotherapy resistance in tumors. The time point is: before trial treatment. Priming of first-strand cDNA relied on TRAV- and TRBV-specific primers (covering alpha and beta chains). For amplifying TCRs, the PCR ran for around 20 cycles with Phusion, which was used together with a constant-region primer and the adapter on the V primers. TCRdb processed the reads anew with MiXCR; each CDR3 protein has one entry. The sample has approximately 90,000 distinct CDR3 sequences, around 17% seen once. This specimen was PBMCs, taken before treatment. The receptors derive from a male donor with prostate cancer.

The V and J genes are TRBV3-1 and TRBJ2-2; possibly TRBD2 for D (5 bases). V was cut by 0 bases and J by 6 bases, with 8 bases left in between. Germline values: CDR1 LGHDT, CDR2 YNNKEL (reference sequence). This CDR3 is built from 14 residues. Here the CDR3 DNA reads TGTGCCAGCAGCCAAGATATCGGGGCCGGGGAGCTGTTTTTT. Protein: CASSQDIGAGELFF. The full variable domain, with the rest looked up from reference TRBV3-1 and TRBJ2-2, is DTAVSQTPKYLVTQMGNDKSIKCEQNLGHDTMYWYKQDSKKFLKIMFSYNNKELIINETVPNRFSPKSPDKAHLNLHINSLELGDSAVYFCASSQDIGAGELFFGEGSRLTVL.

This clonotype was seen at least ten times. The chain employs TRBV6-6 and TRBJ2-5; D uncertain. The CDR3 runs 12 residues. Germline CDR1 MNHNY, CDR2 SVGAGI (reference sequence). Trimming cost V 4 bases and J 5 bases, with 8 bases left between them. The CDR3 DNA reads TGTGCCAGCAGTTCCAGTGGGGAGACCCAGTACTTC. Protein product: CASSSSGETQYF.

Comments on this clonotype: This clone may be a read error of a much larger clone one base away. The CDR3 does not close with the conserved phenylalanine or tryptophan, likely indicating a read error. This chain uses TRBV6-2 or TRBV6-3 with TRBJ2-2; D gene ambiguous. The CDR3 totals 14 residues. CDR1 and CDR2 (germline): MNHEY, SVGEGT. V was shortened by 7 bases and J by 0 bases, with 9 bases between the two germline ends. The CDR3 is CASTSDPNTGELFS. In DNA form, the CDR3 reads TGTGCCAGCACCTCGGACCCGAACACCGGGGAGCTGTTTTCT.

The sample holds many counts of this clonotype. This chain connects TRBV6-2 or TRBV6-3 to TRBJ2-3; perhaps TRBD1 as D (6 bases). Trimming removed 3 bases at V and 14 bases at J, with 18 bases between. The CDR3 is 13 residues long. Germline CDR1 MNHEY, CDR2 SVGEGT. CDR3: CASSYEGVLTWYF. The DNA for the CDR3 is TGTGCCAGCAGTTATGAGGGGGTCCTGACCTGGTATTTT.

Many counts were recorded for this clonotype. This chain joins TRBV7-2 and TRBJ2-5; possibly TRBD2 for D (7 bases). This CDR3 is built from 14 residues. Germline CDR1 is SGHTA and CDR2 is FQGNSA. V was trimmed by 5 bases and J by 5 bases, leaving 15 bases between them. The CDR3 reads CASSPGGRLETQYF. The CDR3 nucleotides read TGTGCCAGCAGCCCCGGGGGGCGCCTGGAGACCCAGTACTTC. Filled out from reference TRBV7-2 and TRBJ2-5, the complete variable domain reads GAGVSQSPSNKVTEKGKDVELRCDPISGHTALYWYRQSLGQGLEFLIYFQGNSAPDKSGLPSDRFSAERTGGSVSTLTIQRTQQEDSAVYLCASSPGGRLETQYFGPGTRLLVL.

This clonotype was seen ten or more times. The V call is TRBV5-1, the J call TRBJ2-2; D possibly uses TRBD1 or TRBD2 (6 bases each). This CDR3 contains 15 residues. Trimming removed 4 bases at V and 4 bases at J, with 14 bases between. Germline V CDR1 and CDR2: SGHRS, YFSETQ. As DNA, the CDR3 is TGCGCCAGCAGCGAGGGGGGACTGGGCACCGGGGAGCTGTTTTTT. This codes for CASSEGGLGTGELFF. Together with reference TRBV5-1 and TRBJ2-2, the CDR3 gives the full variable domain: KAGVTQTPRYLIKTRGQQVTLSCSPISGHRSVSWYQQTPGQGLQFLFEYFSETQRNKGNFPGRFSGRQFSNSRSEMNVSTLELGDSALYLCASSEGGLGTGELFFGEGSRLTVL.

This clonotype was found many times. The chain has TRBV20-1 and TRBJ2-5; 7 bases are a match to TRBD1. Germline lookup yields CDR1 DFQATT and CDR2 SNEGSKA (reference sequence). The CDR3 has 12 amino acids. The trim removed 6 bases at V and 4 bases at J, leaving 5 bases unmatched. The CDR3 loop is CSAQTGVETQYF. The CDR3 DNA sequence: TGCAGTGCCCAAACAGGGGTAGAGACCCAGTACTTC.

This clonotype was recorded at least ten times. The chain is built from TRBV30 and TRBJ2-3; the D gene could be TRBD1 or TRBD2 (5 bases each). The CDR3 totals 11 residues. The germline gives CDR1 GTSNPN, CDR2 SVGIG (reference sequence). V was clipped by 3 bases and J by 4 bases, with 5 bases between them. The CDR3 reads CAWRGADTQYF. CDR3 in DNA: TGTGCCTGGAGGGGGGCAGATACGCAGTATTTT.

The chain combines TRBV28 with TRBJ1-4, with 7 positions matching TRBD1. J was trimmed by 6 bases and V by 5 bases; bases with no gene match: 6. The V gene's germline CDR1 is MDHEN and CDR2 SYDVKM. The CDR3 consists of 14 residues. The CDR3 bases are TGTGCCAGCAGTCCCCGGGACAGCTATGAAAAACTGTTTTTT. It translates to CASSPRDSYEKLFF.

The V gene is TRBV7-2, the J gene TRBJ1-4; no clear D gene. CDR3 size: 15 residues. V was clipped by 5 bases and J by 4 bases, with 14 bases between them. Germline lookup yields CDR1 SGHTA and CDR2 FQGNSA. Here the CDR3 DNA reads TGTGCCAGCAGCCCCTCGGGAACGATTAATGAAAAACTGTTTTTT. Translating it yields CASSPSGTINEKLFF.

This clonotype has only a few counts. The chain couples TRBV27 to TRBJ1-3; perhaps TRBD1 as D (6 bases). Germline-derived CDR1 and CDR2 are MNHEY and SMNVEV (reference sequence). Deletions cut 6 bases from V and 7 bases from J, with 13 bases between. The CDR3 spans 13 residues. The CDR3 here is CASRRQVQNTIYF. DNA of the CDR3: TGTGCCAGCAGGAGACAGGTTCAGAACACCATATATTTT.

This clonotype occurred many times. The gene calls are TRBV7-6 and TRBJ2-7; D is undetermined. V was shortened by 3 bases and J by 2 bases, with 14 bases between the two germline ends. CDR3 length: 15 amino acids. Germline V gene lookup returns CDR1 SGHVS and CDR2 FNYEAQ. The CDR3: CASSLQALTTYEQYF. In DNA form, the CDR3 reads TGTGCCAGCAGCTTGCAGGCGTTGACGACCTACGAGCAGTACTTC. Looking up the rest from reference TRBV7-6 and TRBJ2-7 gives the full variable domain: GAGVSQSPRYKVTKRGQDVALRCDPISGHVSLYWYRQALGQGPEFLTYFNYEAQQDKSGLPNDRFSAERPEGSISTLTIQRTEQRDSAMYRCASSLQALTTYEQYFGPGTRLTVT.

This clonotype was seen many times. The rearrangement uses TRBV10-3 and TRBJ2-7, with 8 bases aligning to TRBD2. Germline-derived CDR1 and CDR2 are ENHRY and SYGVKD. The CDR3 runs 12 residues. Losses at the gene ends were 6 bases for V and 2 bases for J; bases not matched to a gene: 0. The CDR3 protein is CAISGGAYEQYF. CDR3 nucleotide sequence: TGTGCCATCAGCGGGGGGGCCTACGAGCAGTACTTC.

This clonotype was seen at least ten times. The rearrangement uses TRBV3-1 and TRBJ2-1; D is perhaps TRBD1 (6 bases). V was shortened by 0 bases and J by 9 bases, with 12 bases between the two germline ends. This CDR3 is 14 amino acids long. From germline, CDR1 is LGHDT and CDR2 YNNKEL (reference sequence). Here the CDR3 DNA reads TGTGCCAGCAGCCAAGAAACCAGGGGCTTTGAGCAGTTCTTC. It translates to CASSQETRGFEQFF.

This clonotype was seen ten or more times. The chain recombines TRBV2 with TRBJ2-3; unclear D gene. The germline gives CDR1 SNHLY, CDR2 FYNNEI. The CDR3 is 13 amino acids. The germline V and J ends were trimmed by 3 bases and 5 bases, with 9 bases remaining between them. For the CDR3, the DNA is TGTGCCAGCAGTGATCTGGCCGGAGATACGCAGTATTTT. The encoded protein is CASSDLAGDTQYF.

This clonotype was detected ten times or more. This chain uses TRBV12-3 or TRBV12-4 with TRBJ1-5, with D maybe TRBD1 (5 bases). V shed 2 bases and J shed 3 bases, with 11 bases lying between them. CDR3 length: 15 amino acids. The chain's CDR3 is CASSLIRDDNQPQHF. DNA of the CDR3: TGTGCCAGCAGTTTAATACGGGACGACAATCAGCCCCAGCATTTT.

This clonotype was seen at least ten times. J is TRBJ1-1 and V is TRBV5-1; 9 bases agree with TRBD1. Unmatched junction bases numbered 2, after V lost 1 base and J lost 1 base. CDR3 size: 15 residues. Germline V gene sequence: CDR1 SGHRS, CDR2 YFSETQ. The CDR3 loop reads CASSLTGGWNTEAFF. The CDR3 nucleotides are TGCGCCAGCAGCTTGACAGGGGGCTGGAACACTGAAGCTTTCTTT.